This entry lists 23 T cell receptor beta chains sequenced from one sample in a study of shared clonotypes between healthy human individuals (dated by TCRdb to the early 2020s). Libraries were built with the immunoSEQ multiplex PCR assay. TCRdb limited this immuneACCESS table to in-frame rearrangements with V and J called. A share of clones is missing; checked studies link under half to unresolved V genes, and the rest is unexplained. Across this sample there are approximately 2.3 million clones, with over 85% seen only once. The ten largest clones represent under 0.45% of the sample. The sequenced sample consisted of naive CD4+ T cells from PBMCs. In the paper's terms, the cell subset or site label means: CD45RA+ positively selected. The receptors originated from a man younger than 30 in good health. Some clones in this sample may be carry-over from other donors' samples.

The V call is TRBV6-6, the J call TRBJ2-7, with D perhaps matching TRBD2 (6 bases). The V gene's germline CDR1 is MNHNY and CDR2 SVGAGI (reference sequence). V lost 5 bases and J lost 1, with 9 bases in between. This CDR3 contains 13 residues. CDR3 in DNA: TGTGCCAGCAGTAACGGACTATCCTACGAGCAGTACTTC. Its protein is CASSNGLSYEQYF.

The rearrangement uses TRBV28 and TRBJ2-4; D may be TRBD1 (5 bases). CDR1 MDHEN and CDR2 SYDVKM come from the germline V gene. The CDR3 consists of 18 residues. V was shortened by 3 bases and J by 0 bases, with 18 bases between the two germline ends. The CDR3 loop reads CASSFPLDSLLAKNIQYF. In nucleotides, the CDR3 is TGTGCCAGCAGTTTCCCCTTAGACAGCCTCCTAGCCAAAAACATTCAGTACTTC.

The chain uses TRBV7-2 and TRBJ1-3; TRBD1 matches 9 bases. From germline, CDR1 is SGHTA and CDR2 FQGNSA. Trimming removed 4 bases from V and 0 bases from J; junction bases left unmatched: 7. This CDR3 is built from 17 residues. CDR3: CASSYGQGPSSGNTIYF. CDR3 sequence (DNA): TGTGCCAGCAGCTATGGACAGGGGCCTTCCTCTGGAAACACCATATATTTT.

The chain carries TRBV18 and TRBJ1-2; D gene unclear. Trimming removed 2 bases from V and 3 bases from J, with 7 bases in between. Germline V CDR1 and CDR2: KGHSH, LQKENI. The CDR3 has 13 residues. In DNA form, the CDR3 reads TGTGCCAGCTCACCAAACGAGGACTATGGCTACACCTTC. Translating it yields CASSPNEDYGYTF.

V gene TRBV11-2 combines with J gene TRBJ1-4; D is undetermined. Germline V gene data show CDR1 as SGHAT and CDR2 as FQNNGV. Trimming removed 1 base from V and 1 base from J, with 7 bases in between. The CDR3 sequence is 15 residues long. This CDR3 reads CASSLGVGTNEKLFF. The CDR3 DNA is TGTGCCAGCAGCTTAGGAGTGGGAACTAATGAAAAACTGTTTTTT.

V and J are TRBV2 and TRBJ2-5; D unresolved. Trimming removed 6 bases at V and 5 bases at J, with 10 bases between. CDR3 length: 12 amino acids. Germline CDR1 and CDR2: SNHLY and FYNNEI. CDR3 residues: CASRADSETQYF. The CDR3 DNA is TGTGCCAGCAGGGCGGATTCTGAGACCCAGTACTTC.

About this clone itself: In the same sample, other DNA sequences code for this CDR3. The chain employs TRBV6-1 and TRBJ1-2; D is undetermined. The CDR3 covers 12 residues. V was clipped by 1 base and J by 4 bases, with 4 bases between them. Germline V gene lookup returns CDR1 MNHNS and CDR2 SASEGT. Here the CDR3 reads CASSEGSYGYTF. CDR3 coding DNA: TGTGCCAGCAGTGAAGGAAGCTATGGCTACACCTTC.

The V gene is TRBV6-6, the J gene TRBJ1-2, with TRBD1 matching over 9 bases. Losses at the gene ends were 4 bases for V and 6 bases for J; bases not matched to a gene: 6. Germline CDR1 and CDR2: MNHNY and SVGAGI (reference sequence). CDR3 length: 14 residues. DNA for the CDR3: TGTGCCAGCAGTTTGGACAGGGGAAGGGATGGCTACACCTTC. It encodes CASSLDRGRDGYTF.

This clone was observed a few times. In nucleotides, the CDR3 is TGTGCCAGCAGCCCATCGACGAGGTCTGAAGCTTTCTTT. Its translation is CASSPSTRSEAFF. The chain uses TRBV7-3 and TRBJ1-1; D remains ambiguous. Germline assignment: CDR1 SGHTA and CDR2 FQGTGA. Between the trimmed V and J ends, which lost 5 bases and 6 bases, there was a span of 13 bases. This CDR3 is built from 13 residues. The whole variable domain, filled in from reference TRBV7-3 and TRBJ1-1, reads GAGVSQTPSNKVTEKGKYVELRCDPISGHTALYWYRQSLGQGPEFLIYFQGTGAADDSGLPNDRFFAVRPEGSVSTLKIQRTERGDSAVYLCASSPSTRSEAFFGQGTRLTVV.

The V call is TRBV9, the J call TRBJ1-5; D not resolved. Trimming cost V 0 bases and J 9 bases, with 13 bases left between them. This CDR3 comprises 14 residues. Germline CDR1 reads SGDLS; CDR2 reads YYNGEE. The CDR3 nucleotides read TGTGCCAGCAGCGTAGATGGGAAACGGTCGCCCCAGCATTTT. Its protein product is CASSVDGKRSPQHF.

The chain has TRBV28 and TRBJ1-2; D is ambiguous. V lost 2 bases and J lost 1, with 5 bases in between. Germline V gene lookup returns CDR1 MDHEN and CDR2 SYDVKM. CDR3 length: 13 residues. The CDR3 sequence is CASSLIDNYGYTF. In DNA, the CDR3 is TGTGCCAGCAGTTTAATAGATAACTATGGCTACACCTTC.

This clone was seen once. The chain combines TRBV27 with TRBJ1-1; 7 nucleotides agree with TRBD1. J lost 1 base, V lost 3 bases, and 14 bases had no gene match. Germline CDR1 reads MNHEY; CDR2 reads SMNVEV (reference sequence). There are 18 residues in the CDR3. The DNA for the CDR3 is TGTGCCAGCAGTTTTTTGGACCCCACCGGGACAGCGAACACTGAAGCTTTCTTT. Protein sequence: CASSFLDPTGTANTEAFF.

A word on this clone: Additional DNA sequences in this sample encode the identical CDR3. This sequence joins TRBV19 and TRBJ1-5, with a tentative D call TRBD1 (5 bases). The CDR3 spans 14 residues. Germline V gene data show CDR1 as LNHDA and CDR2 as SQIVND (reference sequence). The V end lost 1 base, the J end lost 4 bases, and 8 bases lay between the germline ends. The CDR3 sequence is CASSIGGSNQPQHF. As DNA, the CDR3 is TGTGCCAGTAGTATAGGGGGGTCGAATCAGCCCCAGCATTTT.

The chain combines TRBV14 with TRBJ2-3; no firm D call. The V end lost 4 bases, the J end lost 2 bases, and 13 bases lay between the germline ends. The CDR3 sequence is 15 residues long. Per the germline V gene, CDR1 is SGHDN and CDR2 is FVKESK. The CDR3 coding sequence is TGTGCCAGCAGCCCCTCCTCGTGGTACACAGATACGCAGTATTTT. It encodes CASSPSSWYTDTQYF.

With respect to this clone: The sample has other DNA sequences that encode this CDR3 too. This sequence joins TRBV10-3 and TRBJ1-2; possibly TRBD1 for D (5 bases). Germline V gene data show CDR1 as ENHRY and CDR2 as SYGVKD. V dropped 3 bases and J dropped 8 bases, with 7 bases sitting between them. The CDR3 is 11 residues long. The CDR3 sequence: CAISDQGGYTF. The CDR3 DNA follows: TGTGCCATCAGTGACCAGGGCGGCTACACCTTC.

Worth noting for this clone: Other DNA sequences within the sample encode an identical CDR3. The V call is TRBV7-2, the J call TRBJ2-1, with 11 bases that match TRBD2. The CDR3 is made up of 15 amino acids. V dropped 3 bases and J dropped 10; count of bases not matched to a gene: 8. CDR1 and CDR2 from the germline V gene are SGHTA and FQGNSA. The CDR3 coding sequence is TGTGCCAGCAGCTTGGTAGCGGGAGGGCCTAACGAGCAGTTCTTC. It codes for CASSLVAGGPNEQFF.

This clone was recorded once. V usage is TRBV19 and J usage is TRBJ2-7; weak D call: TRBD2 (5 bases). The CDR3 runs to 15 residues. CDR1 and CDR2 (germline): LNHDA, SQIVND (reference sequence). Between the trimmed V and J ends, which lost 5 bases and 0 bases, there was a span of 14 bases. CDR3 sequence: CASSLAQRFSYEQYF. In nucleotides, the CDR3 is TGTGCCAGTAGTCTAGCTCAGCGTTTCTCCTACGAGCAGTACTTC.

Concerning this clone itself: Additional DNA sequences in this sample encode the identical CDR3. V is TRBV5-1 and J is TRBJ1-4; a possible D gene is TRBD1 (5 bases). Trimming took 0 bases from V and 7 from J, leaving 10 bases between them. Germline V lookup: CDR1 SGHRS, CDR2 YFSETQ. CDR3 size: 14 residues. DNA of the CDR3: TGCGCCAGCAGCTTGGGCCAGGGTGGTGAAAAACTGTTTTTT. It yields the protein CASSLGQGGEKLFF. Combining the CDR3 with reference TRBV5-1 and TRBJ1-4 gives the whole variable domain KAGVTQTPRYLIKTRGQQVTLSCSPISGHRSVSWYQQTPGQGLQFLFEYFSETQRNKGNFPGRFSGRQFSNSRSEMNVSTLELGDSALYLCASSLGQGGEKLFFGSGTQLSVL.

V gene TRBV5-5 combines with J gene TRBJ2-5, with D possibly matching TRBD2 (7 bases). The CDR3 totals 16 residues. V was cut by 0 bases and J by 5 bases, with 17 bases left in between. Looked up from germline, CDR1 is SGHKS and CDR2 is YYEKEE (reference sequence). This CDR3 reads CASSLAGTGGPETQYF. The CDR3 DNA is TGTGCCAGCAGCTTGGCCGGGACGGGGGGCCCCGAGACCCAGTACTTC. Using reference TRBV5-5 and TRBJ2-5 for the parts outside the CDR3, the full variable domain is DAGVTQSPTHLIKTRGQQVTLRCSPISGHKSVSWYQQVLGQGPQFIFQYYEKEERGRGNFPDRFSARQFPNYSSELNVNALLLGDSALYLCASSLAGTGGPETQYFGPGTRLLVL.

V usage is TRBV28 and J usage is TRBJ1-2; the match to TRBD1 covers 7 bases. Germline V gene sequence: CDR1 MDHEN, CDR2 SYDVKM. CDR3 length equals 13 residues. Trimming took 6 bases from V and 5 from J; bases not matched to a gene: 6. CDR3 sequence: CASSGTGVYGYTF. The CDR3 DNA reads TGTGCCAGCAGCGGAACAGGGGTGTATGGCTACACCTTC.

The chain has TRBV2 and TRBJ2-7, with D possibly TRBD1 on 6 matching bases. The V and J ends lost 5 bases and 5 bases respectively, with 13 bases between them. This CDR3 has 13 amino acids. Germline V lookup: CDR1 SNHLY, CDR2 FYNNEI. The CDR3 region has the DNA TGTGCCAGCAGTTTAACAGGGACCCACGAGCAGTACTTC. Encoded protein: CASSLTGTHEQYF. The whole variable domain, remainder taken from reference TRBV2 and TRBJ2-7, is EPEVTQTPSHQVTQMGQEVILRCVPISNHLYFYWYRQILGQKVEFLVSFYNNEISEKSEIFDDQFSVERPDGSNFTLKIRSTKLEDSAMYFCASSLTGTHEQYFGPGTRLTVT.

The chain employs TRBV27 and TRBJ1-2; D might be TRBD1 (5 bases). The CDR3 length is 16 residues. Per the germline V gene, CDR1 is MNHEY and CDR2 is SMNVEV (reference sequence). V was trimmed by 6 bases and J by 7 bases, leaving 24 bases between them. CDR3 in amino acids: CASRGAGRMRVFGYTF. Here the CDR3 DNA reads TGTGCCAGCAGAGGGGCAGGGAGGATGCGGGTATTTGGCTACACCTTC.

The rearrangement links TRBV5-1 to TRBJ2-1; 8 nucleotides agree with TRBD2. Per germline, CDR1 SGHRS and CDR2 YFSETQ. The CDR3 is made up of 15 amino acids. V shed 5 bases, J shed 5 bases, and the junction held 9 bases outside the gene matches. This chain's CDR3 is CASRSLAGGDNEQFF. As DNA, the CDR3 is TGCGCCAGCAGAAGCCTGGCGGGAGGCGACAATGAGCAGTTCTTC. The entire variable domain, with the rest obtained from reference TRBV5-1 and TRBJ2-1, is as follows: KAGVTQTPRYLIKTRGQQVTLSCSPISGHRSVSWYQQTPGQGLQFLFEYFSETQRNKGNFPGRFSGRQFSNSRSEMNVSTLELGDSALYLCASRSLAGGDNEQFFGPGTRLTVL.